Following are 17 T cell receptor beta chains from one sample sequenced in a study of cytomegalovirus exposure and HLA in healthy donors. PCR primers comprised 60 Vbeta and 13 Jbeta primers. TCRdb keeps only in-frame clones here, not all; method: immunoSEQ multiplex PCR. The data include tens of thousands of clones; the top ten clones carry less than 2.5%. The sequenced sample was PBMCs. These receptors originate from a female donor in good health and CMV-seronegative.

V and J are TRBV6-5 and TRBJ2-7; 11 bases are shared with TRBD2. This CDR3 region has 14 residues. Germline values: CDR1 MNHEY, CDR2 SVGAGI. Trimming at V came to 5 bases and at J to 3 bases, leaving 3 bases not matched to a gene. CDR3 nucleotides: TGTGCCAGCAGTCCTACTAGCGGGGGCTACGAGCAGTACTTC. Protein: CASSPTSGGYEQYF.

The chain has TRBV29-1 and TRBJ2-2, with D maybe TRBD2 (6 bases). V was cut by 7 bases and J by 5 bases, with 8 bases left in between. CDR1 and CDR2 (germline): SQVTM, ANQGSEA. CDR3 length equals 11 residues. As DNA, the CDR3 is TGCAGCGGCGGGGTTACCGGGGAGCTGTTTTTT. Translation: CSGGVTGELFF.

The chain employs TRBV2 and TRBJ2-7; TRBD1 matches 9 bases. Germline values: CDR1 SNHLY, CDR2 FYNNEI. Trimming at V came to 7 bases and at J to 4 bases, leaving 11 bases not matched to a gene. CDR3 length: 15 amino acids. Here the CDR3 reads CASKPKTGTGYEQYF. CDR3 coding DNA: TGTGCCAGCAAACCTAAGACCGGGACAGGGTACGAGCAGTACTTC.

This sequence joins TRBV9 and TRBJ2-1; 8 bases are a match to TRBD2. This CDR3 is 16 amino acids long. J was trimmed by 3 bases and V by 5 bases; bases with no gene match: 10. The germline V gene has CDR1 SGDLS and CDR2 YYNGEE. The CDR3 is CASSPPTSGIYNEQFF. The CDR3 DNA sequence: TGTGCCAGCAGTCCTCCCACTAGCGGAATCTACAATGAGCAGTTCTTC. Filled out from reference TRBV9 and TRBJ2-1, the complete variable domain reads DSGVTQTPKHLITATGQRVTLRCSPRSGDLSVYWYQQSLDQGLQFLIQYYNGEERAKGNILERFSAQQFPDLHSELNLSSLELGDSALYFCASSPPTSGIYNEQFFGPGTRLTVL.

On this clone: The same CDR3 is also encoded by other DNA sequences in this sample. J is TRBJ2-1 and V is TRBV5-1; D gene unclear. The CDR3 spans 13 residues. The germline V gene encodes CDR1 SGHRS and CDR2 YFSETQ. V was trimmed by 1 base and J by 5 bases, leaving 7 bases between them. The CDR3 bases are TGCGCCAGCAGCTTGCAGGTTGACAATGAGCAGTTCTTC. As protein: CASSLQVDNEQFF.

The chain has TRBV18 and TRBJ2-7; unclear D gene. CDR3 length: 14 residues. V dropped 2 bases and J dropped 4 bases, with 12 bases sitting between them. Germline CDR1 is KGHSH and CDR2 is LQKENI. The CDR3 region has the DNA TGTGCCAGCTCACCAAAGAGCGCGAATTACGAGCAGTACTTC. Amino acid sequence: CASSPKSANYEQYF.

The rearrangement joins TRBV6-6 to TRBJ2-2, with TRBD2 identical over 9 bases. Germline loops: CDR1 MNHNY, CDR2 SVGAGI (reference sequence). Trimming removed 11 bases from V and 5 bases from J; junction bases left unmatched: 3. CDR3 length equals 12 residues. The DNA of the CDR3 is TGTGCCGTGCGGGGGGGGACCGGGGAGCTGTTTTTT. It encodes CAVRGGTGELFF.

The CDR3 loop is CASSQPNSGRLGNEQFF. CDR3 DNA sequence: TGTGCCAGCAGCCAACCTAATAGCGGGAGACTTGGCAATGAGCAGTTCTTC. The gene calls are TRBV11-2 and TRBJ2-1; 9 bases match TRBD2. The CDR3 covers 17 residues. Germline V CDR1 and CDR2: SGHAT, FQNNGV. V gave up 5 bases and J gave up 6 bases; unmatched junction bases: 14.

The V and J genes are TRBV7-3 and TRBJ2-2; D gene ambiguous. The CDR3 runs to 14 residues. From germline, CDR1 is SGHTA and CDR2 FQGTGA. The germline V and J ends were trimmed by 6 bases and 3 bases, with 11 bases remaining between them. CDR3 DNA sequence: TGTGCCAGCAGTCTTCACCTAGACACCGGGGAGCTGTTTTTT. This sequence encodes CASSLHLDTGELFF.

DNA for the CDR3: TGTGCCAGCAGCCAAGGACAGGGTCGGGAGCAGTACTTC. Translated, it gives CASSQGQGREQYF. This chain joins TRBV4-2 and TRBJ2-5; tentative D call: TRBD1 (7 bases). The CDR3 is 13 amino acids. In germline, CDR1 is LGHNA, CDR2 YNFKEQ. Trimming took off 1 base at V and 11 bases at J, with 14 bases between the two ends.

The CDR3 coding sequence is TGTGCCAGCTCACGACTTAGCGGGGGGGCCGGCGAGACCCAGTACTTC. Its translation is CASSRLSGGAGETQYF. This chain links TRBV18 with TRBJ2-5, with 11 bases that match TRBD2. Trimming at V came to 4 bases and at J to 5 bases, leaving 9 bases not matched to a gene. The CDR3 runs to 16 residues. CDR1 and CDR2 (germline): KGHSH, LQKENI.

The chain carries TRBV6-6 and TRBJ2-7; D is possibly TRBD1 (5 bases). V was trimmed by 5 bases and J by 0 bases, leaving 14 bases between them. The V gene's germline CDR1 is MNHNY and CDR2 SVGAGI (reference sequence). This CDR3 comprises 15 residues. CDR3 sequence reads: CASSQEGVASYEQYF. As DNA, the CDR3 is TGTGCCAGCAGTCAAGAAGGGGTGGCCTCCTACGAGCAGTACTTC.

The V and J genes are TRBV30 and TRBJ2-1; D unclear. V was clipped by 0 bases and J by 5 bases, with 11 bases between them. The CDR3 is 14 amino acids. CDR1 and CDR2 (germline): GTSNPN, SVGIG (reference sequence). CDR3 sequence reads: CAWSVGLTDNEQFF. The CDR3 DNA sequence: TGTGCCTGGAGTGTAGGCTTGACTGACAATGAGCAGTTCTTC.

The genes are TRBV11-2 and TRBJ2-2; D is ambiguous. Trimming took off 1 base at V and 4 bases at J, with 10 bases between the two ends. CDR3 length: 15 residues. The germline CDR1 and CDR2 sequences are SGHAT and FQNNGV. The CDR3 sequence: CASSLGRRLTGELFF. The CDR3 DNA is TGTGCCAGCAGCTTAGGGCGGCGGCTCACCGGGGAGCTGTTTTTT.

The J gene is TRBJ1-2, the V gene TRBV5-6; D is unclear. The germline V gene encodes CDR1 SGHDT and CDR2 YYEEEE. The CDR3 totals 13 residues. V lost 1 base and J 8 bases, leaving 12 bases between the germline ends. CDR3 in amino acids: CASSLPSTQGYTF. The CDR3 DNA reads TGTGCCAGCAGCTTGCCTTCCACGCAGGGCTACACCTTC.

The chain has TRBV4-1 and TRBJ2-1; TRBD2 matches 14 bases. CDR1 and CDR2 from the germline V gene are MGHRA and YSYEKL. V dropped 4 bases and J dropped 7; count of bases not matched to a gene: 0. The CDR3 loop spans 14 amino acids. The DNA of the CDR3 is TGCGCCAGCAGCCGACTAGCGGGAGGGAATGAGCAGTTCTTC. Its protein is CASSRLAGGNEQFF.

J is TRBJ2-3 and V is TRBV10-2; 9 nucleotides agree with TRBD2. The CDR3 runs to 17 residues. V shed 2 bases, J shed 2 bases, and the junction held 8 bases outside the gene matches. CDR1 is WSHSY, CDR2 SAAADI, per germline. CDR3 sequence reads: CASSENGAGGLTDTQYF. The CDR3 coding sequence is TGCGCCAGCAGTGAGAACGGCGCGGGAGGGCTCACAGATACGCAGTATTTT.